The 13 T cell receptor beta chains in this list originate from one sample, sequenced in a study of T cell responses to AZD1222 COVID-19 vaccine. The table came from immunoSEQ multiplex PCR; TCRdb's copy has only in-frame clones and leaves some out. The sample contains more than 80,000 clones, 70% to 90% of which appear only once. The sequenced sample was peripheral blood, obtained 28 days after the second AZD1222 dose. These receptors were obtained from an adult who received the AZD1222 COVID-19 vaccine.

This clone came up a few times. V gene TRBV28 combines with J gene TRBJ1-2, with D hard to call. V shed 7 bases and J shed 7 bases, with 13 bases lying between them. This CDR3 has 12 amino acids. Germline V CDR1 and CDR2: MDHEN, SYDVKM. Here the CDR3 DNA reads TGTGCCAGCACCACCGGTGGGTTTGGCTACACCTTC. Translation: CASTTGGFGYTF.

In its sample, this clone was seen once. The rearrangement links TRBV9 to TRBJ2-2; 11 nucleotides agree with TRBD2. From germline, CDR1 is SGDLS and CDR2 YYNGEE. The trim removed 3 bases at V and 5 bases at J, leaving 3 bases unmatched. CDR3 length equals 15 residues. CDR3: CASSGSSGRTGELFF. The CDR3 DNA follows: TGTGCCAGCAGCGGCTCTAGCGGGAGGACCGGGGAGCTGTTTTTT. Based on the CDR3 plus reference TRBV9 and TRBJ2-2, the full variable domain is DSGVTQTPKHLITATGQRVTLRCSPRSGDLSVYWYQQSLDQGLQFLIQYYNGEERAKGNILERFSAQQFPDLHSELNLSSLELGDSALYFCASSGSSGRTGELFFGEGSRLTVL.

The chain joins TRBV6-5 to TRBJ1-1, with D hard to call. The CDR3 runs 15 residues. The germline V and J ends were trimmed by 5 bases and 11 bases, with 24 bases remaining between them. Germline assignment: CDR1 MNHEY and CDR2 SVGAGI. DNA for the CDR3: TGTGCCAGCAGTCGGGTGCGGGAATTCGGCGCTGTGGCTTTCTTT. Protein product: CASSRVREFGAVAFF.

In DNA form, the CDR3 reads TGTGCCAGCAGTTTACCGACCGGGACCTTCTACGAGCAGTACTTC. Translated: CASSLPTGTFYEQYF. The chain employs TRBV28 and TRBJ2-7; D might be TRBD1 or TRBD2, each matching 5 bases. The V end was cut by 2 bases, the J end by 3 bases, with 14 bases between. This CDR3 is built from 15 residues. CDR1 MDHEN and CDR2 SYDVKM come from the germline V gene.

The chain links TRBV5-4 to TRBJ1-1, with TRBD1 identical over 7 bases. Germline V gene data show CDR1 as SGHNT and CDR2 as YYREEE (reference sequence). CDR3 length equals 14 residues. Trimming took 3 bases from V and 3 from J; bases not matched to a gene: 5. The CDR3 protein is CASSSRGLDTEAFF. The CDR3 region has the DNA TGTGCCAGCAGCTCAAGGGGGCTAGACACTGAAGCTTTCTTT.

J is TRBJ2-1 and V is TRBV19, with TRBD2 matching 8 bases. The V gene's germline CDR1 is LNHDA and CDR2 SQIVND (reference sequence). This CDR3 has 14 amino acids. Unmatched junction bases numbered 3, after V lost 3 bases and J lost 5 bases. The DNA of the CDR3 is TGTGCCAGTAGTATGGCGGGAGGCCACAATGAGCAGTTCTTC. Protein product: CASSMAGGHNEQFF.

The CDR3 region has the DNA TGTGCCAGCAGCGAGACAGGGGGCAGGACTGAAGCTTTCTTT. It codes for CASSETGGRTEAFF. The chain has TRBV6-5 and TRBJ1-1; 10 bases are a match to TRBD1. The CDR3 is made up of 14 amino acids. Germline values: CDR1 MNHEY, CDR2 SVGAGI. Trimming at V came to 6 bases and at J to 5 bases, leaving 6 bases not matched to a gene.

The V and J genes are TRBV9 and TRBJ1-2; D possibly corresponds to TRBD1 (5 bases). Trimming pared 0 bases from V and 4 bases from J, leaving 10 bases between. The germline CDR1 and CDR2 sequences are SGDLS and YYNGEE. This CDR3 is 14 amino acids long. The CDR3 region has the DNA TGTGCCAGCAGCGTAGGGGGGTACCTCTATGGCTACACCTTC. Its translation: CASSVGGYLYGYTF.

CDR3 sequence: CASSSPGQGSLPGELFF. CDR3 nucleotide sequence: TGTGCCAGCAGCTCGCCGGGACAGGGATCATTACCCGGGGAGCTGTTTTTT. The J gene is TRBJ2-2, the V gene TRBV7-9; TRBD1 agrees at 9 bases. Germline CDR1 and CDR2: SEHNR and FQNEAQ (reference sequence). The CDR3 is 17 residues long. V lost 4 bases and J lost 6; bases outside the gene matches: 12.

J is TRBJ2-3 and V is TRBV7-9; 10 nucleotides match TRBD2. CDR1 and CDR2 from the germline V gene are SEHNR and FQNEAQ (reference sequence). CDR3 size: 17 residues. V lost 2 bases and J lost 4; bases outside the gene matches: 9. CDR3 sequence: CASSLRGGLALPDTQYF. In DNA, the CDR3 is TGTGCCAGCAGCTTAAGGGGGGGACTAGCGTTACCAGATACGCAGTATTTT. The complete variable domain, with remaining parts taken from reference TRBV7-9 and TRBJ2-3, reads DTGVSQNPRHKITKRGQNVTFRCDPISEHNRLYWYRQTLGQGPEFLTYFQNEAQLEKSRLLSDRFSAERPKGSFSTLEIQRTEQGDSAMYLCASSLRGGLALPDTQYFGPGTRLTVL.

This clone was seen once. This chain links TRBV25-1 with TRBJ1-1; D not certain. Germline CDR1 reads MGHDK; CDR2 reads SYGVNS. The CDR3 contains 13 residues. Trimming cost V 6 bases and J 0 bases, with 8 bases left between them. CDR3 residues: CASRGRVNTEAFF. The DNA of the CDR3 is TGTGCCAGCAGAGGGAGGGTGAACACTGAAGCTTTCTTT.

This clone was seen more than once but under ten times. This chain joins TRBV3-1 (or the pseudogene TRBV3-2) and TRBJ2-7, with TRBD1 identical over 7 bases. Trimming took 1 base from V and 2 from J; bases not matched to a gene: 2. CDR1 is LGHDT and CDR2 is YNNKEL in the germline V gene (reference sequence). CDR3 length: 14 residues. CDR3 protein: CASSQATGTYEQYF. The CDR3 DNA reads as TGTGCCAGCAGCCAAGCGACAGGGACCTACGAGCAGTACTTC.

The genes are TRBV19 and TRBJ2-5; 8 bases are shared with TRBD1. The CDR3 extends over 13 amino acids. V dropped 4 bases and J dropped 4; count of bases not matched to a gene: 2. CDR1 is LNHDA, CDR2 SQIVND, per germline (reference sequence). Here the CDR3 reads CASSTGGRETQYF. The CDR3 DNA sequence: TGTGCCAGTAGTACAGGGGGCCGAGAGACCCAGTACTTC.